The 23 T cell receptor beta chains below come from one sample, sequenced in a study of beta chain features in type 1 diabetes. Findings of the study overall: All four CD4+ subsets of Type 1 diabetes patients contained TCRB CDR3s that were moderately but significantly shorter.

Reverse transcribing all isolated RNA meant expressed TCRB transcripts were sequenced. Repertoires were generated with immunoSEQ multiplex PCR, while TCRdb's copy carries only in-frame clones and drops some. In the table there are roughly 230,000 clones, approximately 10% of which are singletons. The antigens for these receptors are not known. The sequencing input was naive CD4+ T cells from blood. These receptors were taken from a man in his thirties or forties with type 1 diabetes.

There are a few counts of this clone. The rearrangement joins TRBV10-3 to TRBJ2-7, with D tentatively TRBD1 (5 bases). Germline-derived CDR1 and CDR2 are ENHRY and SYGVKD. The V gene lost 6 bases and the J gene lost 6 bases, with 18 bases spanning the gap. This CDR3 comprises 14 residues. This chain's CDR3 is CAISGTGSMGEQYF. The DNA of the CDR3 is TGTGCCATCAGCGGAACAGGATCAATGGGCGAGCAGTACTTC.

This chain links TRBV7-2 with TRBJ2-5; TRBD2 might be the D (5 bases). V was pared by 0 bases and J by 4 bases, with 9 bases between. Looked up from germline, CDR1 is SGHTA and CDR2 is FQGNSA. This CDR3 has 14 residues. The CDR3 is CASSLASRGETQYF. In DNA form, the CDR3 reads TGTGCCAGCAGCTTAGCTAGCCGGGGAGAGACCCAGTACTTC.

This clone was found a few times. The chain combines TRBV5-6 with TRBJ2-7, with D possibly matching TRBD2 (7 bases). V was cut by 6 bases and J by 6 bases, with 16 bases left in between. CDR1 and CDR2 from the germline V gene are SGHDT and YYEEEE. The length of the CDR3 is 13 residues. The CDR3 DNA reads as TGTGCCAGCACCGACGGGGGGCCGGGCGAGCAGTACTTC. Translation: CASTDGGPGEQYF.

This clone was observed a few times. The chain links TRBV19 to TRBJ2-1; 7 positions agree with TRBD1. The CDR3 covers 15 residues. Germline CDR1 is LNHDA and CDR2 is SQIVND (reference sequence). Germline trimming cut 0 bases from V and 7 bases from J; bases unmatched to any gene: 6. As DNA, the CDR3 is TGTGCCAGTAGTATAGAGAGGGGGCGCGGAAATGAGCAGTTCTTC. Protein sequence: CASSIERGRGNEQFF.

This chain uses TRBV7-9 with TRBJ2-2, with D possibly TRBD2 on 6 matching bases. Germline V lookup: CDR1 SEHNR, CDR2 FQNEAQ (reference sequence). The CDR3 has 16 residues. Trimming stripped 1 base from V and 7 bases from J, with 16 bases between. CDR3 sequence: CASSLVRREPDGELFF. The DNA for the CDR3 is TGTGCCAGCAGCTTAGTAAGGAGGGAACCAGACGGGGAGCTGTTTTTT.

The J gene is TRBJ2-1, the V gene TRBV18, with TRBD1 as a possible D gene (6 bases). The V end lost 1 base, the J end lost 8 bases, and 12 bases lay between the germline ends. From germline, CDR1 is KGHSH and CDR2 LQKENI. The CDR3 totals 14 residues. The CDR3 is CASSPRTEIDEQFF. As DNA, the CDR3 is TGTGCCAGCTCACCACGGACAGAGATCGATGAGCAGTTCTTC.

The gene calls are TRBV19 and TRBJ2-5; D is possibly TRBD2 (5 bases). The V end was cut by 4 bases, the J end by 5 bases, with 14 bases between. CDR3 size: 14 residues. CDR1 is LNHDA, CDR2 SQIVND, per germline (reference sequence). CDR3 amino acids: CASSRGPRGETQYF. In nucleotides, the CDR3 is TGTGCCAGTAGTAGAGGGCCCCGAGGGGAGACCCAGTACTTC. The full variable domain, with the rest looked up from reference TRBV19 and TRBJ2-5, is DGGITQSPKYLFRKEGQNVTLSCEQNLNHDAMYWYRQDPGQGLRLIYYSQIVNDFQKGDIAEGYSVSREKKESFPLTVTSAQKNPTAFYLCASSRGPRGETQYFGPGTRLLVL.

The CDR3 DNA follows: TGTGCCAGCAGCTCCTCGGACAGGTCCTACGAGCAGTACTTC. This encodes CASSSSDRSYEQYF. The genes are TRBV9 and TRBJ2-7; 7 bases are shared with TRBD1. CDR1 SGDLS and CDR2 YYNGEE come from the germline V gene. The CDR3 extends over 14 amino acids. V shed 4 bases, J shed 1 base, and the junction held 5 bases outside the gene matches. Based on the CDR3 plus reference TRBV9 and TRBJ2-7, the full variable domain is DSGVTQTPKHLITATGQRVTLRCSPRSGDLSVYWYQQSLDQGLQFLIQYYNGEERAKGNILERFSAQQFPDLHSELNLSSLELGDSALYFCASSSSDRSYEQYFGPGTRLTVT.

A few counts support this clone. This chain connects TRBV30 to TRBJ2-6; D unresolved. The germline V and J ends were trimmed by 3 bases and 11 bases, with 5 bases remaining between them. Germline V gives CDR1 GTSNPN, CDR2 SVGIG (reference sequence). This CDR3 spans 10 amino acids. Here the CDR3 reads CAWSEDVLTF. The CDR3 nucleotides are TGTGCCTGGAGCGAGGACGTCCTGACTTTC.

This clone was observed a few times. The chain couples TRBV4-2 to TRBJ2-7; 11 positions agree with TRBD1. This CDR3 is 14 amino acids long. Germline loops: CDR1 LGHNA, CDR2 YNFKEQ. Trimming cost V 6 bases and J 2 bases; bases outside gene matches: 3. CDR3 DNA: TGTGCCAGCAGGAGGGGACAGGGGGCCTACGAGCAGTACTTC. This sequence encodes CASRRGQGAYEQYF.

This clone came up a few times. The chain links TRBV7-3 to TRBJ2-6; D might be TRBD1 (6 bases). CDR3 length: 16 amino acids. The germline CDR1 and CDR2 sequences are SGHTA and FQGTGA. Trimming removed 3 bases at V and 0 bases at J, with 9 bases between. CDR3 DNA sequence: TGTGCCAGCAGCTTGGGACATACCTCTGGGGCCAACGTCCTGACTTTC. Translating gives CASSLGHTSGANVLTF.

This clone came up a few times. The CDR3 sequence is CATSRDNSRNQPQHF. CDR3 nucleotides: TGTGCCACCAGCAGAGATAACAGTAGGAATCAGCCCCAGCATTTT. The chain links TRBV15 to TRBJ1-5; D is uncertain. V dropped 0 bases and J dropped 4 bases, with 10 bases sitting between them. Germline V gene data show CDR1 as LNHNV and CDR2 as YYDKDF (reference sequence). The CDR3 is 15 residues long.

The chain recombines TRBV6-5 with TRBJ2-7; D unclear. Germline CDR1 MNHEY, CDR2 SVGAGI. V lost 5 bases to trimming and J lost 4 bases, with 9 bases between them. The CDR3 covers 12 residues. CDR3 coding DNA: TGTGCCAGCAGTACCGCAGAATACGAGCAGTACTTC. The encoded protein is CASSTAEYEQYF.

This clone was observed a handful of times. This chain connects TRBV4-1 to TRBJ2-1; 10 bases are shared with TRBD2. Per the germline V gene, CDR1 is MGHRA and CDR2 is YSYEKL. V lost 3 bases to trimming and J lost 10 bases; unmatched junction nucleotides: 6. The CDR3 has 14 amino acids. The CDR3, as DNA: TGCGCCAGCAGCCAGAGCGGGGGGGTGCGGGAGCAGTTCTTC. It is translated as CASSQSGGVREQFF.

This rearrangement joins TRBV5-1 to TRBJ2-5, with 7 bases lining up with TRBD2. J was trimmed by 5 bases and V by 0 bases; bases with no gene match: 4. Per the germline V gene, CDR1 is SGHRS and CDR2 is YFSETQ. CDR3 length equals 14 residues. The CDR3 DNA sequence: TGCGCCAGCAGCTTGGTAGCGGGTCCCGAGACCCAGTACTTC. This translates into CASSLVAGPETQYF.

In this sample, this clone turned up a few times. V is TRBV7-3 and J is TRBJ2-7, with 7 nucleotides matching TRBD1. The length of the CDR3 is 14 residues. V was pared by 6 bases and J by 3 bases, with 8 bases of the junction left unmatched. CDR1 is SGHTA, CDR2 FQGTGA, per germline. DNA for the CDR3: TGTGCCAGCAGTCCTACCCGGGACAGCTACGAGCAGTACTTC. Its translation is CASSPTRDSYEQYF.

The rearrangement joins TRBV6-6 to TRBJ1-5, with TRBD1 identical over 7 bases. This CDR3 comprises 16 residues. V lost 5 bases to trimming and J lost 0 bases; unmatched junction nucleotides: 7. CDR1 and CDR2 (germline): MNHNY, SVGAGI (reference sequence). The CDR3 is CASSPLQGDSNQPQHF. Here the CDR3 DNA reads TGTGCCAGCAGTCCCCTTCAGGGGGATAGCAATCAGCCCCAGCATTTT.

The table lists this clone with a few counts. The chain carries TRBV5-4 and TRBJ2-3, with D possibly matching TRBD2 (6 bases). CDR1 and CDR2 (germline): SGHNT, YYREEE (reference sequence). The CDR3 runs 16 residues. The ends were cut back, 0 bases at V and 5 bases at J, with 16 bases in the middle. CDR3 protein: CASSLGRTTQGDTQYF. CDR3 nucleotides: TGTGCCAGCAGCTTGGGCCGGACTACCCAGGGAGATACGCAGTATTTT.

The chain carries TRBV30 and TRBJ2-5; the D gene is possibly TRBD1 (6 bases). Germline loops: CDR1 GTSNPN, CDR2 SVGIG (reference sequence). The CDR3 loop spans 10 amino acids. CDR3 protein: CGTDEETQYF. The CDR3 coding sequence is TGTGGGACAGATGAAGAGACCCAGTACTTC.

The chain has TRBV4-3 and TRBJ1-1; D possibly corresponds to TRBD1 (6 bases). Per the germline V gene, CDR1 is LGHNA and CDR2 is YSLEER. CDR3 length: 16 residues. V was shortened by 4 bases and J by 4 bases, with 19 bases between the two germline ends. The CDR3 DNA sequence: TGCGCCAGCAGCCGAGCCCGGGGGGCAGGGAGCACTGAAGCTTTCTTT. Translation: CASSRARGAGSTEAFF.

In its sample, this clone was seen a few times. The rearrangement links TRBV5-6 to TRBJ2-7; 9 bases align to TRBD1. Trimming cost V 0 bases and J 6 bases; bases outside gene matches: 4. Germline CDR1 SGHDT, CDR2 YYEEEE. This CDR3 is built from 14 residues. Written as DNA, the CDR3 is TGTGCCAGCAGCTTGGTTGGGACAGGGACCGAGCAGTACTTC. It encodes CASSLVGTGTEQYF.

This clone was observed a handful of times. The chain joins TRBV11-2 to TRBJ1-1; D perhaps matches TRBD1 (6 bases). The germline V gene encodes CDR1 SGHAT and CDR2 FQNNGV. The CDR3 extends over 13 amino acids. V lost 7 bases, J lost 3 bases, and 12 bases lay in between. CDR3: CASTFRTDTEAFF. The DNA of the CDR3 is TGTGCCAGCACCTTCCGGACAGACACTGAAGCTTTCTTT.

This clone has more than one count but fewer than ten. CDR3 amino acids: CASSPLTGGKGETQYF. The CDR3 bases are TGCGCCAGCAGCCCTTTGACAGGGGGCAAGGGAGAGACCCAGTACTTC. This rearrangement joins TRBV5-1 to TRBJ2-5; 10 bases line up with TRBD1. J gave up 4 bases and V 4 bases, and 10 bases lay outside the gene matches. CDR1 and CDR2 from the germline V gene are SGHRS and YFSETQ. CDR3 size: 16 residues. Full variable domain (outside the CDR3, taken from reference TRBV5-1 and TRBJ2-5): KAGVTQTPRYLIKTRGQQVTLSCSPISGHRSVSWYQQTPGQGLQFLFEYFSETQRNKGNFPGRFSGRQFSNSRSEMNVSTLELGDSALYLCASSPLTGGKGETQYFGPGTRLLVL.